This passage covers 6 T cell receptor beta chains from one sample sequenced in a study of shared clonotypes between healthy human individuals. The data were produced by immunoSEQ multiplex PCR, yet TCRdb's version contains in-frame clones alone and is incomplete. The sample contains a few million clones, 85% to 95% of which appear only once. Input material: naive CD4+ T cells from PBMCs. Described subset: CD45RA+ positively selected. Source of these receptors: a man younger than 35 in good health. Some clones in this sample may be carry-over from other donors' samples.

Here the CDR3 reads CATSRTNTGTEAFF. The CDR3 DNA reads TGTGCCACCAGCAGGACAAATACGGGGACTGAAGCTTTCTTT. The genes are TRBV15 and TRBJ1-1; no clear D. The germline CDR1 and CDR2 sequences are LNHNV and YYDKDF (reference sequence). This CDR3 is built from 14 residues. Trimming left V 3 bases short and J 5 bases short, with 13 bases between.

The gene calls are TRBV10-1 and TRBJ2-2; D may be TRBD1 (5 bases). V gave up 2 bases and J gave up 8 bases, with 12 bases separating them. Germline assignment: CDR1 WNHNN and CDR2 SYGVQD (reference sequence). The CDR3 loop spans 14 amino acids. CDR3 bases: TGCGCCAGCAGTGAGGGACACCCCCGAGGGGAGCTGTTTTTT. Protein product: CASSEGHPRGELFF.

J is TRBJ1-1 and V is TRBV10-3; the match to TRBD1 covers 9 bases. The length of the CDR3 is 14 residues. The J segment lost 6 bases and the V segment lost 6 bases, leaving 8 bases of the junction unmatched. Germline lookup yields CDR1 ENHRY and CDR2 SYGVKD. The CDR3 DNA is TGTGCCATCAGGGGGGGACAGGGTGTATCTGAAGCTTTCTTT. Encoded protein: CAIRGGQGVSEAFF.

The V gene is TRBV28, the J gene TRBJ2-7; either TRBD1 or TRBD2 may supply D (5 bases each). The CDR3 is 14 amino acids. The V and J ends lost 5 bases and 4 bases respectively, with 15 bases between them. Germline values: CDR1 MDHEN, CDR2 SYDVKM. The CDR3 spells CASSLGTLPYEQYF. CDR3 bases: TGTGCCAGCAGTCTCGGGACGCTCCCTTACGAGCAGTACTTC.

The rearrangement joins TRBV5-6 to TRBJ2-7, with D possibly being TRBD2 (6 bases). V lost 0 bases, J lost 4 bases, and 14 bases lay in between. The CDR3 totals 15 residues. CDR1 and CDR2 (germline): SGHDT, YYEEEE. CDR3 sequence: CASSLGGTMRYEQYF. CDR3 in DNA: TGTGCCAGCAGCTTGGGCGGGACCATGAGGTACGAGCAGTACTTC.

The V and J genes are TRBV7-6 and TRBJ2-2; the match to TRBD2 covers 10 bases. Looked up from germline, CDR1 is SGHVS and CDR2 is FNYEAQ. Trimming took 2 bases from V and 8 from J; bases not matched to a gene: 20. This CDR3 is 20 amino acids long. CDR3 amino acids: CASSLSFRTSGARATGELFF. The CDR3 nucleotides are TGTGCCAGCAGCTTATCGTTTAGGACTAGCGGAGCCCGGGCCACTGGGGAGCTGTTTTTT.